Listed below are T cell receptor beta chains from one sample, sequenced in a study of shared clonotypes between healthy human individuals. The table came from immunoSEQ multiplex PCR; TCRdb's copy has only in-frame clones and leaves some out. The sample shows under 700,000 clones, 85% to 95% of them seen only once. Sequencing was performed on naive CD8+ T cells sorted from blood. The receptors shown here come from a woman in her twenties or thirties in good health. CDR3s include the opening cysteine and the closing phenylalanine or tryptophan. A D gene is named only where the DNA matches it firmly. Size tells how often a clone was seen (once, few, many) or the class of an expanded clone, and some rows leave it out.

size: -; D: -; J: TRBJ1-2; V: TRBV5-6; CDR3: CASSSGGTNYGYTF; DNA: TGTGCCAGCAGTAGTGGGGGGACTAACTATGGCTACACCTTC
size: -; D: TRBD1; J: TRBJ2-7; V: TRBV11-2; CDR3: CASSYDRVHYEQYF; DNA: TGTGCCAGCAGCTACGACAGGGTCCACTACGAGCAGTACTTC
size: -; D: -; J: TRBJ2-3; V: TRBV27; CDR3: CASSFVDRTDTQYF; DNA: TGTGCCAGCAGTTTCGTCGACAGGACAGATACGCAGTATTTT
size: -; D: TRBD2; J: TRBJ2-7; V: TRBV9; CDR3: CASSVGGSTYEQYF; DNA: TGTGCCAGCAGCGTAGGCGGGAGCACCTACGAGCAGTACTTC
size: -; D: -; J: TRBJ2-7; V: TRBV19; CDR3: CASTTSPESYEQYF; DNA: TGTGCCAGTACCACCTCCCCGGAGTCCTACGAGCAGTACTTC
size: -; D: -; J: TRBJ2-7; V: TRBV9; CDR3: CASSRDSDYEQYF; DNA: TGTGCCAGCAGCCGGGACTCCGACTACGAGCAGTACTTC
size: -; D: -; J: TRBJ1-1; V: TRBV5-8; CDR3: CASSFGRYTEAFF; DNA: TGTGCCAGCAGTTTTGGCCGGTACACTGAAGCTTTCTTT
size: -; D: TRBD2; J: TRBJ2-1; V: TRBV5-4; CDR3: CASSWGRLAGDNEQFF; DNA: TGTGCCAGCAGCTGGGGGCGACTAGCGGGAGACAATGAGCAGTTCTTC
size: -; D: -; J: TRBJ2-7; V: TRBV19; CDR3: CASSVTGSSHEQYF; DNA: TGTGCCAGTAGTGTTACCGGGAGTTCCCACGAGCAGTACTTC
size: -; D: -; J: TRBJ1-1; V: TRBV25-1; CDR3: CASSQTEENTEAFF; DNA: TGTGCCAGCAGTCAAACAGAAGAAAACACTGAAGCTTTCTTT
size: -; D: TRBD2; J: TRBJ2-1; V: TRBV29-1; CDR3: CSVVREGLINEQFF; DNA: TGCAGCGTTGTACGGGAGGGCCTCATCAATGAGCAGTTCTTC
size: -; D: TRBD1; J: TRBJ2-7; V: TRBV5-4; CDR3: CASSFGQGGYEQYF; DNA: TGTGCCAGCAGCTTTGGACAGGGGGGCTACGAGCAGTACTTC
size: once; D: -; J: TRBJ2-7; V: TRBV5-5; CDR3: CASSLRRTGEQYF; DNA: TGTGCCAGCAGCTTACGACGGACCGGCGAGCAGTACTTC
size: -; D: -; J: TRBJ2-7; V: TRBV2; CDR3: CASGPGSEQYF; DNA: TGTGCCAGCGGGCCGGGGTCCGAGCAGTACTTC
size: -; D: TRBD1; J: TRBJ1-5; V: TRBV7-9; CDR3: CASSSTGGGHQPQHF; DNA: TGTGCCAGCAGTTCAACAGGGGGCGGCCATCAGCCCCAGCATTTT
size: -; D: TRBD2; J: TRBJ2-2; V: TRBV5-8; CDR3: CASSHGLAVTGELFF; DNA: TGTGCCAGCAGCCACGGACTAGCGGTTACCGGGGAGCTGTTTTTT
size: once; D: -; J: TRBJ1-1; V: TRBV6-5; CDR3: CASSYTPREPNTEAFF; DNA: TGTGCCAGCAGTTACACCCCCAGGGAGCCGAACACTGAAGCTTTCTTT
size: -; D: TRBD2; J: TRBJ2-1; V: TRBV27; CDR3: CASSGLAGGLSYNEQFF; DNA: TGTGCCAGCAGTGGACTAGCGGGAGGCCTCTCCTACAATGAGCAGTTCTTC
size: -; D: -; J: TRBJ2-1; V: TRBV4-1; CDR3: CASSQPLGGNEQFF; DNA: TGCGCCAGCAGCCAGCCACTAGGTGGAAATGAGCAGTTCTTC
size: -; D: -; J: TRBJ1-1; V: TRBV5-6; CDR3: CASSHAVEAFF; DNA: TGTGCCAGCAGCCACGCTGTCGAGGCTTTCTTT
size: -; D: TRBD2; J: TRBJ2-1; V: TRBV15; CDR3: CATSSWTSGNNEQFF; DNA: TGTGCCACCAGCAGTTGGACTAGCGGGAACAATGAGCAGTTCTTC
size: -; D: TRBD2; J: TRBJ2-1; V: TRBV4-2; CDR3: CASSQETGGPDNEQFF; DNA: TGTGCCAGCAGCCAAGAGACGGGAGGGCCTGATAATGAGCAGTTCTTC
size: -; D: TRBD2; J: TRBJ2-5; V: TRBV7-8; CDR3: CASSVTSGRETQYF; DNA: TGTGCCAGCAGCGTGACTAGCGGGAGAGAGACCCAGTACTTC
size: -; D: -; J: TRBJ2-5; V: TRBV10-2; CDR3: CASSPGANQETQYF; DNA: TGCGCCAGCAGTCCGGGGGCTAACCAAGAGACCCAGTACTTC
size: -; D: -; J: TRBJ2-7; V: TRBV11-2; CDR3: CASSGEARQYF; DNA: TGTGCCAGCAGTGGGGAGGCGAGACAGTACTTC
size: -; D: -; J: TRBJ2-7; V: TRBV27; CDR3: CASRWGSSSYEQYF; DNA: TGTGCCAGCAGATGGGGATCCTCGTCGTACGAGCAGTACTTC
size: -; D: -; J: TRBJ1-5; V: TRBV4-1; CDR3: CASSQSTAQGNQPQHF; DNA: TGCGCCAGCAGCCAATCGACAGCCCAGGGCAATCAGCCCCAGCATTTT
size: -; D: -; J: TRBJ1-3; V: TRBV29-1; CDR3: CSALGLENTIYF; DNA: TGCAGCGCCCTAGGGCTTGAGAACACCATATATTTT
size: -; D: -; J: TRBJ1-1; V: TRBV5-6; CDR3: CASSPMTGPGEAFF; DNA: TGTGCCAGCAGCCCGATGACGGGGCCAGGTGAAGCTTTCTTT
size: -; D: TRBD1; J: TRBJ2-7; V: TRBV28; CDR3: CASSPPDRTYEQYF; DNA: TGTGCCAGCAGTCCCCCGGACAGGACCTACGAGCAGTACTTC
size: once; D: -; J: TRBJ2-7; V: TRBV19; CDR3: CASSITGKYEQYF; DNA: TGTGCCAGTAGTATTACAGGGAAATACGAGCAGTACTTC
size: -; D: -; J: TRBJ1-5; V: TRBV2; CDR3: CASKADQQRGWDQPQHF; DNA: TGTGCCAGCAAGGCCGACCAACAAAGGGGTTGGGATCAGCCCCAGCATTTT
size: -; D: TRBD1; J: TRBJ2-7; V: TRBV19; CDR3: CASRPGTAIYEQYF; DNA: TGTGCCAGTAGGCCCGGGACAGCTATCTACGAGCAGTACTTC
size: -; D: -; J: TRBJ2-7; V: TRBV27; CDR3: CASRDHSSYEQYF; DNA: TGTGCCAGCAGGGACCACAGCTCCTACGAGCAGTACTTC
size: -; D: TRBD1; J: TRBJ2-6; V: TRBV9; CDR3: CASSEWDSSSGANVLTF; DNA: TGTGCCAGCAGCGAATGGGACAGCAGCTCTGGGGCCAACGTCCTGACTTTC
size: -; D: -; J: TRBJ1-5; V: TRBV4-1; CDR3: CASSQGVNQPQHF; DNA: TGCGCCAGCAGCCAAGGGGTCAATCAGCCCCAGCATTTT
size: -; D: TRBD2; J: TRBJ2-1; V: TRBV28; CDR3: CASSRPGLAGVEHEQFF; DNA: TGTGCCAGCAGTCGCCCGGGACTAGCGGGAGTGGAACATGAGCAGTTCTTC
size: few; D: TRBD1; J: TRBJ1-1; V: TRBV4-1; CDR3: CASSQDRQGWYTEAFF; DNA: TGCGCCAGCAGCCAAGACCGACAGGGTTGGTACACTGAAGCTTTCTTT
size: -; D: -; J: TRBJ1-1; V: TRBV28; CDR3: CASSFGDTTEAFF; DNA: TGTGCCAGCAGTTTTGGGGATACCACTGAAGCTTTCTTT